The 30 T cell receptor beta chains below all came from one sample that was sequenced in a study of blood T cell repertoires in COVID-19. The data were produced by immunoSEQ multiplex PCR, yet TCRdb's version contains in-frame clones alone and is incomplete. The data hold around 700,000 clones, with 85% to 90% observed a single time. Sequencing used peripheral blood. Every receptor here comes from a woman younger than 35 with acute or convalescent COVID-19.

The chain couples TRBV5-1 to TRBJ2-1, with 8 bases lining up with TRBD2. Germline-derived CDR1 and CDR2 are SGHRS and YFSETQ. V was pared by 6 bases and J by 6 bases, with 2 bases of the junction left unmatched. The CDR3 runs to 12 residues. This CDR3 is CASTREGNEQFF. CDR3 DNA: TGCGCCAGCACCCGGGAGGGCAATGAGCAGTTCTTC.

This chain links TRBV7-9 with TRBJ1-1; 9 bases fit TRBD1. CDR1 is SEHNR, CDR2 FQNEAQ, per germline (reference sequence). This CDR3 contains 15 residues. Trimming at V came to 4 bases and at J to 3 bases, leaving 6 bases not matched to a gene. For the CDR3, the DNA is TGTGCCAGCAGCTACTTGACAGGGGGGTACACTGAAGCTTTCTTT. Translating it yields CASSYLTGGYTEAFF. The full variable domain, its missing parts supplied by reference TRBV7-9 and TRBJ1-1, is DTGVSQNPRHKITKRGQNVTFRCDPISEHNRLYWYRQTLGQGPEFLTYFQNEAQLEKSRLLSDRFSAERPKGSFSTLEIQRTEQGDSAMYLCASSYLTGGYTEAFFGQGTRLTVV.

The rearrangement uses TRBV3-1 (or the pseudogene TRBV3-2) and TRBJ2-5; 7 positions agree with TRBD2. This CDR3 contains 15 residues. Germline CDR1 LGHDT, CDR2 YNNKEL (reference sequence). The ends lost 3 bases at V and 9 bases at J; junction bases unmatched: 13. CDR3 region: CASSHSPRLAGAQYF. CDR3 bases: TGTGCCAGCAGCCACTCCCCTCGCCTCGCGGGGGCCCAGTACTTC.

The V gene is TRBV7-2, the J gene TRBJ2-4, with D tentatively TRBD2 (5 bases). Between the trimmed V and J ends, which lost 2 bases and 6 bases, there was a span of 17 bases. Per germline, CDR1 SGHTA and CDR2 FQGNSA. The CDR3 extends over 16 amino acids. The CDR3 here is CASSLPLMTAGNIQYF. CDR3 nucleotide sequence: TGTGCCAGCAGCTTACCCCTTATGACGGCGGGAAACATTCAGTACTTC.

The rearrangement joins TRBV7-9 to TRBJ1-3; 8 bases are shared with TRBD1. Germline loops: CDR1 SEHNR, CDR2 FQNEAQ (reference sequence). The CDR3 runs to 17 residues. V dropped 5 bases and J dropped 3; count of bases not matched to a gene: 12. The DNA of the CDR3 is TGTGCCAGCAGCCCCAGCTTGGGGACAGGCGATGGAAACACCATATATTTT. Protein: CASSPSLGTGDGNTIYF.

The rearrangement links TRBV6-5 to TRBJ1-5, with TRBD1 as a possible D gene (5 bases). Trimming cost V 6 bases and J 3 bases, with 12 bases left between them. Germline CDR1 reads MNHEY; CDR2 reads SVGAGI. There are 14 residues in the CDR3. The CDR3 DNA sequence: TGTGCCAGCAGCACCGACAGCCCCAATCAGCCCCAGCATTTT. Its translation is CASSTDSPNQPQHF.

This sequence joins TRBV3-1 (or the pseudogene TRBV3-2) and TRBJ1-2; D gene ambiguous. This CDR3 has 14 amino acids. Trimming removed 2 bases from V and 4 bases from J, with 11 bases in between. Germline CDR1 and CDR2: LGHDT and YNNKEL (reference sequence). CDR3 DNA: TGTGCCAGCAGCCAAACCGGGATGGGCTATGGCTACACCTTC. Its protein product is CASSQTGMGYGYTF.

The chain carries TRBV4-1 and TRBJ1-2; TRBD1 aligns across 8 bases. V shed 4 bases, J shed 6 bases, and the junction held 7 bases outside the gene matches. Germline V lookup: CDR1 MGHRA, CDR2 YSYEKL. The CDR3 has 14 amino acids. The CDR3 DNA reads TGCGCCAGCAGCCTCACGCTACAGGGGGATGGCTACACCTTC. Translated, it gives CASSLTLQGDGYTF.

The chain carries TRBV20-1 and TRBJ2-6; tentatively, D is TRBD2 (6 bases). This CDR3 comprises 15 residues. CDR1 and CDR2 (germline): DFQATT, SNEGSKA (reference sequence). V was clipped by 3 bases and J by 0 bases, with 9 bases between them. The CDR3 region has the DNA TGCAGTGCTAGTTTCGGGGGCTCTGGGGCCAACGTCCTGACTTTC. Residues: CSASFGGSGANVLTF.

The chain uses TRBV6-5 and TRBJ2-2; TRBD2 is a possible D gene (6 bases). Germline-derived CDR1 and CDR2 are MNHEY and SVGAGI. The CDR3 covers 13 residues. V lost 6 bases and J 3 bases, leaving 8 bases between the germline ends. The DNA for the CDR3 is TGTGCCAGCAGGGGGGGTGACACCGGGGAGCTGTTTTTT. This codes for CASRGGDTGELFF.

The V call is TRBV4-1, the J call TRBJ1-5, with a weak D call TRBD1 (5 bases). The germline V gene has CDR1 MGHRA and CDR2 YSYEKL. The CDR3 totals 16 residues. V lost 1 base and J 4 bases, leaving 14 bases between the germline ends. The CDR3 nucleotides read TGCGCCAGCAGCCAAGGTACAGGAGGGTTTAATCAGCCCCAGCATTTT. It yields the protein CASSQGTGGFNQPQHF.

V is TRBV28 and J is TRBJ1-1; 10 bases agree with TRBD1. Germline CDR1 is MDHEN and CDR2 is SYDVKM. V gave up 5 bases and J gave up 3 bases; unmatched junction bases: 0. The CDR3 consists of 13 residues. CDR3 sequence reads: CASSDRGHTEAFF. The DNA of the CDR3 is TGTGCCAGCAGTGACAGGGGGCACACTGAAGCTTTCTTT.

The chain links TRBV30 to TRBJ2-7; D remains ambiguous. Germline V gene lookup returns CDR1 GTSNPN and CDR2 SVGIG (reference sequence). Trimming cost V 2 bases and J 6 bases, with 14 bases left between them. This CDR3 region has 13 residues. The CDR3 reads CAWSNSISGEQYF. The CDR3 DNA reads TGTGCCTGGAGTAATTCAATATCCGGCGAGCAGTACTTC.

The chain joins TRBV19 to TRBJ2-7; 12 nucleotides agree with TRBD1. The CDR3 contains 14 residues. V dropped 5 bases and J dropped 6; count of bases not matched to a gene: 5. CDR1 is LNHDA and CDR2 is SQIVND in the germline V gene (reference sequence). CDR3 bases: TGTGCCAGTAGTTCGGGACAGGGGGCGGGCGAGCAGTACTTC. As protein: CASSSGQGAGEQYF.

This clone came up once. The chain employs TRBV7-2 and TRBJ1-1, with TRBD1 matching 7 bases. The CDR3 extends over 14 amino acids. Germline CDR1 reads SGHTA; CDR2 reads FQGNSA. Trimming cost V 5 bases and J 3 bases; bases outside gene matches: 6. Here the CDR3 reads CASSLYRGDTEAFF. CDR3 coding DNA: TGTGCCAGCAGCCTTTACAGGGGAGACACTGAAGCTTTCTTT.

The J gene is TRBJ2-7, the V gene TRBV4-3; 7 nucleotides match TRBD1. This CDR3 is 15 amino acids long. With 2 bases clipped from V and 5 bases from J, the junction kept 9 bases outside the gene matches. Germline-derived CDR1 and CDR2 are LGHNA and YSLEER. CDR3: CASSQKGAGPHEQYF. CDR3 nucleotide sequence: TGCGCCAGCAGCCAAAAGGGGGCAGGGCCACACGAGCAGTACTTC.

This rearrangement joins TRBV10-3 to TRBJ2-5; 11 bases map to TRBD2. There are 15 residues in the CDR3. Germline V gene data show CDR1 as ENHRY and CDR2 as SYGVKD. Trimming removed 4 bases from V and 5 bases from J; junction bases left unmatched: 6. For the CDR3, the DNA is TGTGCCATCAGTGTAACCTCTAGCGGGGGGGAGACCCAGTACTTC. It encodes CAISVTSSGGETQYF.

J is TRBJ2-3 and V is TRBV4-2; 9 nucleotides line up with TRBD2. Germline V lookup: CDR1 LGHNA, CDR2 YNFKEQ. This CDR3 spans 20 amino acids. The V and J ends lost 0 bases and 0 bases, in that order; junction bases with no gene match: 13. In DNA, the CDR3 is TGTGCCAGCAGCCAAGATGGGTTTAGCGGGGGCACCTCTAGCACAGATACGCAGTATTTT. Translation: CASSQDGFSGGTSSTDTQYF.

This clone has a handful of counts. This sequence joins TRBV4-3 and TRBJ1-3; D gene ambiguous. Germline values: CDR1 LGHNA, CDR2 YSLEER. This CDR3 region has 16 residues. Trimming left V 0 bases short and J 3 bases short, with 12 bases between. Here the CDR3 reads CASSQDEATNGNTIYF. The CDR3 DNA reads TGCGCCAGCAGCCAAGATGAAGCCACGAATGGAAACACCATATATTTT.

The chain couples TRBV5-6 to TRBJ1-4, with 7 bases matching TRBD1. The CDR3 has 14 residues. Germline V gene lookup returns CDR1 SGHDT and CDR2 YYEEEE. With 4 bases clipped from V and 8 bases from J, the junction kept 8 bases outside the gene matches. The CDR3 sequence: CASSPPDRVEKLFF. In nucleotides, the CDR3 is TGTGCCAGCAGCCCGCCCGACAGGGTCGAAAAACTGTTTTTT.

The CDR3 sequence is CASSPGQGVSRDGYTF. The CDR3, as DNA: TGTGCCAGCAGCCCGGGACAGGGGGTTTCTAGGGATGGCTACACCTTC. This chain connects TRBV5-4 to TRBJ1-2, with 11 nucleotides matching TRBD1. Germline V gene lookup returns CDR1 SGHNT and CDR2 YYREEE (reference sequence). The junction had 11 bases not matched to a gene; V was cut back by 4 bases and J by 6 bases. CDR3 length: 16 residues.

The chain has TRBV15 and TRBJ1-6; D uncertain. V was cut by 1 base and J by 4 bases, with 29 bases left in between. CDR3 size: 22 residues. Germline CDR1 and CDR2: LNHNV and YYDKDF (reference sequence). The CDR3 DNA reads as TGTGCCACCAGCAGAGTGGGATTGAGGGCAGGCGGGCCCGGAGGATATAATTCACCCCTCCACTTT. It encodes CATSRVGLRAGGPGGYNSPLHF.

V usage is TRBV6-5 and J usage is TRBJ1-6; 12 bases map to TRBD1. This CDR3 has 16 residues. V shed 3 bases and J 10 bases; nucleotides not matched to a gene: 7. Looked up from germline, CDR1 is MNHEY and CDR2 is SVGAGI. In nucleotides, the CDR3 is TGTGCCAGCAGTTATGGGACAGGGGGCGACGGGTCACCCCTCCACTTT. This sequence encodes CASSYGTGGDGSPLHF.

The chain employs TRBV4-1 and TRBJ1-5, with D maybe TRBD1 (5 bases). The CDR3 has 14 amino acids. Trimming stripped 0 bases from V and 7 bases from J, with 10 bases between. CDR1 is MGHRA and CDR2 is YSYEKL in the germline V gene. The CDR3 region is CASSQESRGQPQHF. The CDR3 region has the DNA TGCGCCAGCAGCCAAGAGTCAAGGGGACAGCCCCAGCATTTT.

The CDR3 DNA reads as TGTGCCGGGACTGACAGGGGAATGCAGACCCAGTACTTC. This sequence encodes CAGTDRGMQTQYF. This rearrangement joins TRBV6-5 to TRBJ2-5, with 8 bases aligning to TRBD1. There are 13 residues in the CDR3. The J segment lost 6 bases and the V segment lost 11 bases, leaving 11 bases of the junction unmatched. Per germline, CDR1 MNHEY and CDR2 SVGAGI.

V and J are TRBV5-1 and TRBJ1-1; D not resolved. The V gene lost 2 bases and the J gene lost 0 bases, with 11 bases spanning the gap. This CDR3 region has 15 residues. The germline V gene has CDR1 SGHRS and CDR2 YFSETQ. The CDR3 sequence: CASSFSVIMNTEAFF. The DNA of the CDR3 is TGCGCCAGCAGCTTTTCAGTGATCATGAACACTGAAGCTTTCTTT.

This clone appeared a few times. J is TRBJ1-2 and V is TRBV7-2; D may be TRBD1 (6 bases). This CDR3 contains 15 residues. The V and J ends lost 7 bases and 7 bases respectively, with 22 bases between them. Germline CDR1 reads SGHTA; CDR2 reads FQGNSA. The CDR3 coding sequence is TGTGCCAGCACTAAACAGGGAACCGGTCCTGGTGGCTACACCTTC. Translated, it gives CASTKQGTGPGGYTF.

This clone has a single count. This chain joins TRBV18 and TRBJ1-3, with D unresolved. The CDR3 spans 17 residues. CDR1 is KGHSH and CDR2 is LQKENI in the germline V gene. The ends were cut back, 0 bases at V and 0 bases at J, with 12 bases in the middle. CDR3 amino acids: CASSPPWAGGSGNTIYF. The CDR3 DNA is TGTGCCAGCTCACCACCGTGGGCGGGTGGCTCTGGAAACACCATATATTTT.

The chain is built from TRBV12-5 and TRBJ2-3; D call uncertain. The germline gives CDR1 LGHNT, CDR2 FRNRAP. There are 13 residues in the CDR3. V lost 2 bases, J lost 6 bases, and 9 bases lay in between. CDR3 nucleotide sequence: TGTGCTAGTGGTTTGACCGCGCGGGATACGCAGTATTTT. Amino acids: CASGLTARDTQYF.

The gene calls are TRBV7-6 and TRBJ1-2; maybe TRBD1 (6 bases). The V and J ends lost 4 bases and 8 bases respectively, with 14 bases between them. This CDR3 comprises 13 residues. Germline CDR1 SGHVS, CDR2 FNYEAQ. The CDR3 bases are TGTGCCAGCAGCTCCCAGGGGTTCCTAGGCTACACCTTC. It translates to CASSSQGFLGYTF.